The 10 T cell receptor beta chains in this list originate from one sample, sequenced in a study of T cell responses to AZD1222 COVID-19 vaccine. Clones were sequenced by immunoSEQ multiplex PCR, and TCRdb holds only the in-frame ones, with some missing. The repertoire holds 95,000 to 150,000 clones, with about nine tenths as singletons. This specimen consisted of peripheral blood, obtained on day 0 of AZD1222 vaccination. These receptors were obtained from an adult in good health.

This clone was picked up one time. At the DNA level, this CDR3 is encoded by other sequences in the same sample as well. The J gene is TRBJ2-7, the V gene TRBV25-1; D not resolved. The CDR3 totals 12 residues. Germline V gene sequence: CDR1 MGHDK, CDR2 SYGVNS. The V and J ends lost 3 bases and 3 bases respectively, with 6 bases between them. CDR3 region: CASSEGSYEQYF. CDR3 in DNA: TGTGCCAGCAGTGAGGGCAGCTACGAGCAGTACTTC.

A single count supports this clone. This sequence joins TRBV25-1 and TRBJ1-5; D not certain. Germline-derived CDR1 and CDR2 are MGHDK and SYGVNS. This CDR3 is 12 amino acids long. Trimming left V 5 bases short and J 1 base short, with 3 bases between. The CDR3 nucleotides are TGTGCCAGCAGTTTCAGCAATCAGCCCCAGCATTTT. As protein: CASSFSNQPQHF.

The V and J genes are TRBV5-1 and TRBJ2-2; 12 bases agree with TRBD2. The CDR3 length is 17 residues. Germline CDR1 is SGHRS and CDR2 is YFSETQ. The trim removed 0 bases at V and 4 bases at J, leaving 4 bases unmatched. The DNA for the CDR3 is TGCGCCAGCAGCTTGGCCAGGACTAGCGGGATCACCGGGGAGCTGTTTTTT. Its protein product is CASSLARTSGITGELFF.

The chain couples TRBV7-7 to TRBJ2-1, with D perhaps given as TRBD1 or TRBD2 (5 bases each). This CDR3 comprises 15 residues. The V end was cut by 5 bases, the J end by 1 base, with 12 bases between. Germline CDR1 and CDR2: SSHAT and FNYEAQ (reference sequence). CDR3 DNA: TGTGCCAGCAGCCCGGAGAGGGGTTCCTACAATGAGCAGTTCTTC. Translating it yields CASSPERGSYNEQFF. Supplemented by reference TRBV7-7 and TRBJ2-1, the full variable domain reads GAGVSQSPRYKVTKRGQDVTLRCDPISSHATLYWYQQALGQGPEFLTYFNYEAQPDKSGLPSDRFSAERPEGSISTLTIQRTEQRDSAMYRCASSPERGSYNEQFFGPGTRLTVL.

This chain connects TRBV5-5 to TRBJ1-5, with a weak D call TRBD1 (6 bases). V shed 0 bases and J shed 0 bases, with 13 bases lying between them. Germline CDR1 is SGHKS and CDR2 is YYEKEE (reference sequence). The CDR3 contains 17 residues. The CDR3 here is CASSLALDSNSNQPQHF. The CDR3 DNA follows: TGTGCCAGCAGCTTGGCCCTGGACAGCAATAGCAATCAGCCCCAGCATTTT.

V usage is TRBV4-1 and J usage is TRBJ2-1; D tentatively reads TRBD1 or TRBD2 (6 bases each). Between the trimmed V and J ends, which lost 2 bases and 2 bases, there was a span of 19 bases. The germline V gene has CDR1 MGHRA and CDR2 YSYEKL. The CDR3 extends over 18 amino acids. The CDR3 DNA follows: TGCGCCAGCAGCCAATCCTACTTAGCGGAGGGGGCCTACAATGAGCAGTTCTTC. It translates to CASSQSYLAEGAYNEQFF.

This sequence joins TRBV5-4 and TRBJ1-1; 7 bases agree with TRBD1. Germline values: CDR1 SGHNT, CDR2 YYREEE (reference sequence). The V segment lost 5 bases and the J segment 5 bases; nucleotides outside the gene matches: 9. The CDR3 covers 14 residues. As DNA, the CDR3 is TGTGCCAGCAGGGAGGGGACAGAGGTAACTGAAGCTTTCTTT. Encoded protein: CASREGTEVTEAFF.

This clone has just a few counts. Distinct nucleotide sequences in the sample also encode this CDR3. The chain carries TRBV12-3 or TRBV12-4 and TRBJ1-3; D is uncertain. The germline V and J ends were trimmed by 5 bases and 4 bases, with 6 bases remaining between them. The CDR3 length is 12 residues. For the CDR3, the DNA is TGTGCCAGCAGTAGGACGGGAAACACCATATATTTT. This gives the protein CASSRTGNTIYF.

The chain employs TRBV7-6 and TRBJ1-5, with 7 bases lining up with TRBD1. The CDR3 sequence is 15 residues long. CDR1 and CDR2 (germline): SGHVS, FNYEAQ. V was pared by 5 bases and J by 5 bases, with 9 bases of the junction left unmatched. This CDR3 is CASSLQGPGYQPQHF. In nucleotides, the CDR3 is TGTGCCAGCAGCCTACAGGGGCCCGGGTATCAGCCCCAGCATTTT.

The V gene is TRBV5-1, the J gene TRBJ2-1; D is perhaps TRBD2 (5 bases). Deletions cut 0 bases from V and 9 bases from J, with 13 bases between. Germline V CDR1 and CDR2: SGHRS, YFSETQ. The CDR3 covers 14 residues. The CDR3 DNA is TGCGCCAGCAGCTTGGGGCGACTATTGGGTGAGCAGTTCTTC. This gives the protein CASSLGRLLGEQFF.